Shown below are 11 T cell receptor beta chains from a single sample sequenced in a study of CD8+ T cells in alopecia areata. TCR sequencing used cDNA made by reverse transcription of extracted RNA. The protocol was immunoSEQ multiplex PCR, while the TCRdb copy is restricted to in-frame clones and leaves out a portion. Of a few hundred thousand clones in the sample, 67% were seen once. Sequenced material: CD4+ T cells sorted from blood, taken at week 0. The receptors were gathered from a human donor with alopecia areata.

The V and J genes are TRBV29-1 and TRBJ1-1; TRBD1 is a possible D gene (6 bases). The CDR3 totals 15 residues. Germline-derived CDR1 and CDR2 are SQVTM and ANQGSEA. Trimming left V 7 bases short and J 0 bases short, with 18 bases between. DNA of the CDR3: TGCAGCGCCAAACAGGGTTGGGGGATGAACACTGAAGCTTTCTTT. Translation: CSAKQGWGMNTEAFF.

This rearrangement joins TRBV4-1 to TRBJ1-6; TRBD1 matches 8 bases. The CDR3 totals 15 residues. Unmatched junction bases numbered 9, after V lost 4 bases and J lost 10 bases. Germline CDR1 is MGHRA and CDR2 is YSYEKL. The DNA for the CDR3 is TGCGCCAGCAGCCGCTTGGACAGGGCCGTATCACCCCTCCACTTT. Protein product: CASSRLDRAVSPLHF.

V usage is TRBV5-4 and J usage is TRBJ2-5; D might be TRBD2 (6 bases). The CDR3 covers 13 residues. Trimming left V 7 bases short and J 2 bases short, with 12 bases between. Germline V gene data show CDR1 as SGHNT and CDR2 as YYREEE (reference sequence). This CDR3 is CASGGTPQETQYF. CDR3 nucleotide sequence: TGTGCCAGCGGGGGGACCCCTCAAGAGACCCAGTACTTC. Supplemented by reference TRBV5-4 and TRBJ2-5, the full variable domain reads ETGVTQSPTHLIKTRGQQVTLRCSSQSGHNTVSWYQQALGQGPQFIFQYYREEENGRGNFPPRFSGLQFPNYSSELNVNALELDDSALYLCASGGTPQETQYFGPGTRLLVL.

This clone has just a few counts. The chain recombines TRBV2 with TRBJ1-2; D gene uncertain. The ends were cut back, 4 bases at V and 2 bases at J, with 14 bases in the middle. Per germline, CDR1 SNHLY and CDR2 FYNNEI. This CDR3 has 15 residues. Written as DNA, the CDR3 is TGTGCCAGCAGTGTATCGAAAAACCCCAACTATGGCTACACCTTC. This sequence encodes CASSVSKNPNYGYTF.

In its sample, this clone was seen once. The chain joins TRBV7-6 to TRBJ1-5, with a weak D call TRBD1 (6 bases). CDR1 SGHVS and CDR2 FNYEAQ come from the germline V gene. V lost 2 bases and J 6 bases, leaving 8 bases between the germline ends. This CDR3 comprises 13 residues. In DNA form, the CDR3 reads TGTGCCAGCAGCTTACGCAGGGGTCAGCCCCAGCATTTT. Translating gives CASSLRRGQPQHF.

The rearrangement joins TRBV9 to TRBJ1-6; no firm D call. The length of the CDR3 is 13 residues. V lost 4 bases, J lost 12 bases, and 14 bases lay in between. Germline V gene data show CDR1 as SGDLS and CDR2 as YYNGEE. CDR3 sequence reads: CASSRSRLEPLHF. The CDR3 DNA reads TGTGCCAGCAGCAGGAGTCGTTTGGAACCCCTCCACTTT.

This clone showed up just a few times. The chain recombines TRBV23-1 with TRBJ1-2; 7 positions agree with TRBD1. TRBV23-1 is recorded as an ORF, its role being uncertain. The junction had 7 bases not matched to a gene; V was cut back by 0 bases and J by 0 bases. The CDR3 runs 17 residues. CDR3 sequence reads: CASSQSEDRTTNYGYTF. Written as DNA, the CDR3 is TGCGCCAGCAGTCAATCCGAGGACAGGACAACTAACTATGGCTACACCTTC.

This clone was observed a single time. The rearrangement uses TRBV2 and TRBJ2-1; tentative D call: TRBD2 (5 bases). CDR3 length: 15 residues. The germline V and J ends were trimmed by 6 bases and 4 bases, with 16 bases remaining between them. The germline gives CDR1 SNHLY, CDR2 FYNNEI. The CDR3: CASRKEGTGYNEQFF. CDR3 DNA sequence: TGTGCCAGCAGGAAGGAAGGAACGGGGTACAATGAGCAGTTCTTC.

V and J are TRBV29-1 and TRBJ1-2; 9 bases are shared with TRBD1. The length of the CDR3 is 11 residues. Looked up from germline, CDR1 is SQVTM and CDR2 is ANQGSEA. The V segment lost 6 bases and the J segment 8 bases; nucleotides outside the gene matches: 4. The CDR3 here is CSVTGGQGYTF. Written as DNA, the CDR3 is TGCAGCGTGACAGGGGGGCAAGGCTACACCTTC.

The chain couples TRBV30 to TRBJ1-2, with unresolved D. The CDR3 is made up of 11 amino acids. Per the germline V gene, CDR1 is GTSNPN and CDR2 is SVGIG (reference sequence). V lost 7 bases to trimming and J lost 4 bases, with 10 bases between them. As DNA, the CDR3 is TGTGCCTTTACACACGGCTATGGCTACACCTTC. It is translated as CAFTHGYGYTF.

The chain carries TRBV7-6 and TRBJ1-6, with D unresolved. Germline CDR1 SGHVS, CDR2 FNYEAQ. This CDR3 region has 14 residues. Trimming shortened V by 5 bases and J by 10 bases, and 15 bases separated the two germline ends. The CDR3: CASSARGLGSPLHF. As DNA, the CDR3 is TGTGCCAGCAGCGCCCGAGGGTTGGGATCACCCCTCCACTTT.